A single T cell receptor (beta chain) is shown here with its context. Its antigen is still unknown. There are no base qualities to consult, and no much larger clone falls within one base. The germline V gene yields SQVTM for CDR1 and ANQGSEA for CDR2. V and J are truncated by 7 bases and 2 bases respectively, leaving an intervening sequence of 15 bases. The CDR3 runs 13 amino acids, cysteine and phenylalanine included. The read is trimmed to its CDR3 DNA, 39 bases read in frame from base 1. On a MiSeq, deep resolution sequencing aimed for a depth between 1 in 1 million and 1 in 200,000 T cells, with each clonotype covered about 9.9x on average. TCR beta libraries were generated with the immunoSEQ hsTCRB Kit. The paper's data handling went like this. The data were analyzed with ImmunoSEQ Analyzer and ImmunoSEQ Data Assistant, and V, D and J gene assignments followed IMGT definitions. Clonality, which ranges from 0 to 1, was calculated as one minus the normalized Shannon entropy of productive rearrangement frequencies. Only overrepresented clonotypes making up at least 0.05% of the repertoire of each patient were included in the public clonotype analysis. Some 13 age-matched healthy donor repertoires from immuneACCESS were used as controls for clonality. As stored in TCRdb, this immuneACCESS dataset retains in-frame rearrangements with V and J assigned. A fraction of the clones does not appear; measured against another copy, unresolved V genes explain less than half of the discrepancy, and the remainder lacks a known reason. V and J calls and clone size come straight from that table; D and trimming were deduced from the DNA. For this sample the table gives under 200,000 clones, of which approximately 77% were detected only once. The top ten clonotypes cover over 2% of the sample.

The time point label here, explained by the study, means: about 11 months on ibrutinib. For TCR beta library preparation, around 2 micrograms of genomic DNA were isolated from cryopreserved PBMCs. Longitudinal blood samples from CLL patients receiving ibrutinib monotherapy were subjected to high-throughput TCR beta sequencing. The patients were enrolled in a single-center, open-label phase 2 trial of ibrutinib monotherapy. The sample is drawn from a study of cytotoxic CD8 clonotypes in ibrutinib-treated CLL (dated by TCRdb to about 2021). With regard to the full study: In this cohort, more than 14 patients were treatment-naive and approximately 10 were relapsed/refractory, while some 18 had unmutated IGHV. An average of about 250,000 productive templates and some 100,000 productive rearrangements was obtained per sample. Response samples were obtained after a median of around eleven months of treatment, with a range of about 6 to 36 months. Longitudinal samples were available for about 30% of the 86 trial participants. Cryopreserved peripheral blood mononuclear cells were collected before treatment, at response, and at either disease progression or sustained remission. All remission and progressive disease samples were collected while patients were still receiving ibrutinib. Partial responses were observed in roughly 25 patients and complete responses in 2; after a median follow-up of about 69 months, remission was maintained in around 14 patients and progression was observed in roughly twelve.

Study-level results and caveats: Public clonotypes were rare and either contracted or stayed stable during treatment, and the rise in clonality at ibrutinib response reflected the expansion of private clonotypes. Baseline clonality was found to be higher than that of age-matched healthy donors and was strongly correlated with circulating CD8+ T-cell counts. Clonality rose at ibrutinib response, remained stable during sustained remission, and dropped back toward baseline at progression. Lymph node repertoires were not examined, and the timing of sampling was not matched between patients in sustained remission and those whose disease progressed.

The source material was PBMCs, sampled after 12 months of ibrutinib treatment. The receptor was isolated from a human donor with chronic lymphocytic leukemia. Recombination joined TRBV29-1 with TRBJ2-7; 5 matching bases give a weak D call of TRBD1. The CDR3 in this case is CSAAPDIAYEQYF. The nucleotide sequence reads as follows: TGCAGCGCTGCCCCGGACATAGCCTACGAGCAGTACTTC.